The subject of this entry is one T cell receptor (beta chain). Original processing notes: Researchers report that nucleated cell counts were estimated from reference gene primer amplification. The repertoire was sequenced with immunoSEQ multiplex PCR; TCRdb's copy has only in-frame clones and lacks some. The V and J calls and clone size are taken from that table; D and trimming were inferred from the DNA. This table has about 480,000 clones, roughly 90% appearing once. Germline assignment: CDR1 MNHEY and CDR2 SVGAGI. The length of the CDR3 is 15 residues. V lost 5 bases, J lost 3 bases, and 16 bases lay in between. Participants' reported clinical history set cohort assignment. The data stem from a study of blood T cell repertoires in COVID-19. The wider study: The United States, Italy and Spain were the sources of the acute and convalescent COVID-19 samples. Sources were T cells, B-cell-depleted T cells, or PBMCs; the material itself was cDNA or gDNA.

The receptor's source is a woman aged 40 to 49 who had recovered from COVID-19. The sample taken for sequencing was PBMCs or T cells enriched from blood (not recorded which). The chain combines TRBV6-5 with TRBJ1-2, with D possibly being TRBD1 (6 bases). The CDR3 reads CASSPLDRPDYGYTF. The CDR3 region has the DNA TGTGCCAGCAGTCCCCTCGACAGGCCAGACTATGGCTACACCTTC.